The entry that follows covers one T cell receptor beta chain sequence. The data belong to a study of radiotherapy plus CTLA-4 blockade in lung cancer. Assay used: immunoSEQ multiplex PCR; TCRdb lists only in-frame clones, some missing. The table lists about 110,000 clones, roughly 84% of them singletons. The CDR3 sequence is 14 residues long. The ends were cut back, 6 bases at V and 1 base at J, with 12 bases in the middle. CDR1 is ENHRY and CDR2 is SYGVKD in the germline V gene. The genes are TRBV10-3 and TRBJ1-1; no clear D. The sequence was collected from a human donor with non-small cell lung cancer that progressed on radiotherapy plus ipilimumab. Some clones in this sample may be carry-over from other donors' samples. The material sequenced was peripheral blood, taken from a patient treated with radiotherapy plus ipilimumab. The CDR3 here is CAIRPTSENTEAFF. The CDR3 DNA reads TGTGCCATCAGGCCGACGTCTGAGAACACTGAAGCTTTCTTT.